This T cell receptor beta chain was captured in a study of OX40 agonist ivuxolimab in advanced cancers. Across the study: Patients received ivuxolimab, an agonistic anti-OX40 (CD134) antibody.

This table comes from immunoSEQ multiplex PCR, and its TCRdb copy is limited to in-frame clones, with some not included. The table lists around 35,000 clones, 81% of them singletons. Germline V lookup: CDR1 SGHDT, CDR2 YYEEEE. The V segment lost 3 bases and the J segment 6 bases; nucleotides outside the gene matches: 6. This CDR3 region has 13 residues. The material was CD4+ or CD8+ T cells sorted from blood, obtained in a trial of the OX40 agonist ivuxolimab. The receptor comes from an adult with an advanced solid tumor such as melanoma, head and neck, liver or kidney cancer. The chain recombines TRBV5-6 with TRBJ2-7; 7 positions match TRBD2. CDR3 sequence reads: CASSSLGRGEQYF. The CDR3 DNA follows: TGTGCCAGCAGCTCGTTAGGGAGGGGCGAGCAGTACTTC.